This T cell receptor (beta chain) originates from a study of T-cell memory formation after mild COVID-19. The 5'RACE method, run with constant-segment primers, produced TCR alpha and TCR beta cDNA libraries (carrying sample barcodes and UMIs). TCRdb re-called the 5' RACE reads with MiXCR, one entry per CDR3 protein. Counted here are under 300,000 distinct CDR3 sequences, 16% occurring once; the ten biggest clones make up around 3.7%. Details on this clonotype: Its antigen is not known.

Study results and limitations: That cross-reactive memory joined was suggested by some responding clones appearing in pre-infection memory.

From germline, CDR1 is SGHRS and CDR2 YFSETQ. V shed 0 bases and J shed 0 bases, with 12 bases lying between them. This CDR3 comprises 16 residues. The receptor's source is a man younger than 30 who had mild COVID-19 (a few samples of this study predate the infection). Cell type and time point are not known. The rearrangement joins TRBV5-1 to TRBJ1-1; possibly TRBD1 for D (5 bases). Sequencing was performed on PBMCs or a T cell subset sorted from them (not recorded which). The CDR3 region has the DNA TGCGCCAGCAGCTTGGCATTTCGGGGGATGAACACTGAAGCTTTCTTT. It specifies CASSLAFRGMNTEAFF.